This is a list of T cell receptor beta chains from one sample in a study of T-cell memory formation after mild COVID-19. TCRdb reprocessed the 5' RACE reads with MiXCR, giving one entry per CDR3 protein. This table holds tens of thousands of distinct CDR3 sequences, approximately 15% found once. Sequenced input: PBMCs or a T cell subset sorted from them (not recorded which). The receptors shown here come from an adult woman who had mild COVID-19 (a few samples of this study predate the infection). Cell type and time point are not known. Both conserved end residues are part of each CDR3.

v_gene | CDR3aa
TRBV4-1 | CASSPSGGEETQYF
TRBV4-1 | CASSQEGTGKETQYF
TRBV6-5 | CASSHRAGTYEQYF
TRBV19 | CASSAINYNEQFF
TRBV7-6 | CASSSGQGLNYEQYF
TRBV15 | CATSRDRLGTPGEGYTF
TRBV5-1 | CASSMPGALTTEAFF
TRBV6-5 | CASLGGGTQYF
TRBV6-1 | CASSGLYSTGIDQPQHF
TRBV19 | CASSPRGTDTQYF
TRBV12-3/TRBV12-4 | CASTAVGGTYEQYF
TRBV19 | CASSIDRSYNEQFF
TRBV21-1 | CASSKDWLSGANVLTF
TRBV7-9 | CASSYEGLGVADTQYF
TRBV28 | CASSSRGGGSYEQYF
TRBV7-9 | CASSFMQGGVSDTQYF
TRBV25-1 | CASSEDRGMVSEQYF
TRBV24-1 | CATSPGNPNTGELFF
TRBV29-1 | CSVDRPYSNEQFF
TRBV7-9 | CASSLQGDPYEQYF
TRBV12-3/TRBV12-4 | CASSLDSGKQYF
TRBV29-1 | CSAAGTPTIYGYTF
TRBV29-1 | CSVVRQGEGSGNTIYF
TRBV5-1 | CASRGDSNTGELFF
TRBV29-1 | CSVEKGELFF
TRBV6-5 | CASSYRQGNTEAFF
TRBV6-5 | CASSPSGLESTDTQYF
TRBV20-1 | CSASRDRGSDEQFF
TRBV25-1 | CASSDGHPNTEAFF
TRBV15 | CATSRVIADTQYF
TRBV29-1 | CSVEVAGVNSYEQYF
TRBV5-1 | CASSSGQGSDTQYF
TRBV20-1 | CSARVPGYSNQPQHF
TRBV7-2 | CASSVGTSGGSSETQYF
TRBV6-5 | CASSYSQGNTEAFF